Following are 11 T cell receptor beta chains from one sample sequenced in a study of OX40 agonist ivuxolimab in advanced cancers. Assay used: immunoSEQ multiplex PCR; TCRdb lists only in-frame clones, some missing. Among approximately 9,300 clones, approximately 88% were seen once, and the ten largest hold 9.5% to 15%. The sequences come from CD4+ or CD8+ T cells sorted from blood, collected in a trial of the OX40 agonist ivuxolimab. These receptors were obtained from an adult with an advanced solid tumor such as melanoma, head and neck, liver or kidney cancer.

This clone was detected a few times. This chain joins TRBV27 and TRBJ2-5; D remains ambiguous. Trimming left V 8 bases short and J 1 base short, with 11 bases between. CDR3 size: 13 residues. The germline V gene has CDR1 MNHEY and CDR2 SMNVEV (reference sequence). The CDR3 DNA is TGTGCCAGCCGCCCCGAGCCCCAAGAGACCCAGTACTTC. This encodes CASRPEPQETQYF.

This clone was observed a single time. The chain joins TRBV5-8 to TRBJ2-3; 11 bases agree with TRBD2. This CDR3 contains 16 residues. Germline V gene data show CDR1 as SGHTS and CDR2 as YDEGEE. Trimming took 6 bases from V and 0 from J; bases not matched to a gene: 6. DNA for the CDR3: TGTGCCAGCACCCCGGGACTAGCGGCTAGCACAGATACGCAGTATTTT. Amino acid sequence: CASTPGLAASTDTQYF.

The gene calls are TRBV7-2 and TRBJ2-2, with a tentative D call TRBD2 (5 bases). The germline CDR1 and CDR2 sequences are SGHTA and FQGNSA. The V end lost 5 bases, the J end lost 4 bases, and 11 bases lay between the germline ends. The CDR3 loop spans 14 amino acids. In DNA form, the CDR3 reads TGTGCCAGCAGCCGAACACGGGGCACCGGGGAGCTGTTTTTT. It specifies CASSRTRGTGELFF.

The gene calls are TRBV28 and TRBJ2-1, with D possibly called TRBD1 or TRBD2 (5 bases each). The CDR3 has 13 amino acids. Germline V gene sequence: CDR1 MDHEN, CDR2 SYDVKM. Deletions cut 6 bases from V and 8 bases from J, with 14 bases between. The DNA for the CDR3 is TGTGCCAGCAGGCGAGGGGCGGTTCATGAGCAGTTCTTC. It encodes CASRRGAVHEQFF.

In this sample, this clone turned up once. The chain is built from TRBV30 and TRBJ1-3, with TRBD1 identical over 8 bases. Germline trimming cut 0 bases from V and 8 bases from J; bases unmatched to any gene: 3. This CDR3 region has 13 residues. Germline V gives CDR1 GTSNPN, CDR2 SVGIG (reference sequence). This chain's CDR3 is CAWSVGQGDTIYF. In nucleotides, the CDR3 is TGTGCCTGGAGTGTCGGACAGGGTGACACCATATATTTT. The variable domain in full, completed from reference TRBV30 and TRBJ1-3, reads SQTIHQWPATLVQPVGSPLSLECTVEGTSNPNLYWYRQAAGRGLQLLFYSVGIGQISSEVPQNLSASRPQDRQFILSSKKLLLSDSGFYLCAWSVGQGDTIYFGEGSWLTVV.

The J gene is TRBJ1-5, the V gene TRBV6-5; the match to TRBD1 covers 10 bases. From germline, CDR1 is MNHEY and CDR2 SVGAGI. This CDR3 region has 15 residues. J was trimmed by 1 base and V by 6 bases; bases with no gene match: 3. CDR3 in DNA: TGTGCCAGCAGCCAGACAGGGGGCAGCAATCAGCCCCAGCATTTT. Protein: CASSQTGGSNQPQHF.

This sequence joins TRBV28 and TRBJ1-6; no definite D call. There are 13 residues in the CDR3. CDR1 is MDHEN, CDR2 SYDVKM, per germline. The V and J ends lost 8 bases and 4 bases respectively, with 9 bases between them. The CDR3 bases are TGTGCCAGCGGGCCGGAATATAATTCACCCCTCCACTTT. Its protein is CASGPEYNSPLHF.

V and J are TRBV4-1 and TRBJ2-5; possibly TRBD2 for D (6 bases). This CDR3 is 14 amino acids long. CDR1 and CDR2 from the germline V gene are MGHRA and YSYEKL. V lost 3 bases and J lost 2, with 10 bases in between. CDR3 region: CASSHSGVQETQYF. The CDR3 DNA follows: TGCGCCAGCAGCCATTCGGGAGTTCAAGAGACCCAGTACTTC.

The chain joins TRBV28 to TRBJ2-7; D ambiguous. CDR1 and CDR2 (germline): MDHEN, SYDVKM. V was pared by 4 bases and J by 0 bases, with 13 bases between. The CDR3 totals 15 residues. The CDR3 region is CASSSSKTISYEQYF. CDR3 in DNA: TGTGCCAGCAGTTCGTCCAAGACAATCTCCTACGAGCAGTACTTC.

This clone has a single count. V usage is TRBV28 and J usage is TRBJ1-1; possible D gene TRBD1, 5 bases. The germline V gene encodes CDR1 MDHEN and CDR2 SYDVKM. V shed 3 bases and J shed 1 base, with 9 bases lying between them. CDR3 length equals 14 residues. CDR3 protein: CASSFGAWNTEAFF. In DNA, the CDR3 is TGTGCCAGCAGTTTCGGGGCGTGGAACACTGAAGCTTTCTTT.

The chain's CDR3 is CASSTQQGADTQYF. The CDR3 region has the DNA TGTGCCAGCAGCACTCAGCAGGGGGCAGATACGCAGTATTTT. The rearrangement joins TRBV9 to TRBJ2-3, with 7 bases that match TRBD1. The CDR3 spans 14 residues. Germline V gene lookup returns CDR1 SGDLS and CDR2 YYNGEE. The ends lost 4 bases at V and 4 bases at J; junction bases unmatched: 6.